This T cell receptor (beta chain) was sequenced in a study of cytomegalovirus exposure and HLA in healthy donors. For the study at large: A preliminary data release comprised tens of millions of unique TCRs obtained from HLA-typed donors.

Germline V gives CDR1 SGHRS, CDR2 YFSETQ. V shed 1 base and J 1 base; nucleotides not matched to a gene: 4. CDR3 size: 16 residues. For this clone: The target antigen is unknown.

The PCR ran on 60 Vbeta and 13 Jbeta primers. Some clones are missing from TCRdb's copy, which holds only in-frame ones; the method was immunoSEQ multiplex PCR. The table has about 180,000 clones, around 79% seen once. General observations from the study: Most subjects' HLA-A and HLA-B alleles were reportedly predicted from TCR beta sequences. Altogether, 150 to 200 TCR beta chains were recorded as cytomegalovirus-associated.

Each donor's status was that of a healthy bone marrow donor. This TCR came from a man in his forties or fifties in good health and CMV-seropositive. The chain joins TRBV5-1 to TRBJ2-2; TRBD1 aligns across 7 bases. Source material: PBMCs. The CDR3 DNA sequence: TGCGCCAGCAGCTTGCGGGGACAGATGAACACCGGGGAGCTGTTTTTT. It yields the protein CASSLRGQMNTGELFF.